By sample share, the clone carrying this T cell receptor beta chain is medium-sized (0.01 to 0.1%). The data derive from a study of metastatic and nonmetastatic thyroid tumors. Study-level background: Repertoire comparison spanned blood and tumor or nodule tissue of malignant and benign thyroid patients.

Each patient went into thyroid surgery without having received any treatment. TCRdb re-called clones via MiXCR from the PCR reads. The sample has under 60,000 clones; less than 25% are singletons. V lost 8 bases and J lost 5, with 16 bases in between. The CDR3 runs to 13 residues. Germline V CDR1 and CDR2: MDHEN, SYDVKM. The sample consisted of blood. The V and J genes are TRBV28 and TRBJ2-7, with D possibly matching TRBD1 (6 bases). The clonotype originates from a male donor with papillary thyroid cancer or a benign thyroid nodule (not recorded which). Some clones in this sample may be carry-over from other donors' samples. CDR3 amino acids: CASWEGTFNEQYF. CDR3 DNA sequence: TGTGCCAGCTGGGAAGGGACATTTAACGAGCAGTACTTC. The full variable domain, its missing parts supplied by reference TRBV28 and TRBJ2-7, is DVKVTQSSRYLVKRTGEKVFLECVQDMDHENMFWYRQDPGLGLRLIYFSYDVKMKEKGDIPEGYSVSREKKERFSLILESASTNQTSMYLCASWEGTFNEQYFGPGTRLTVT.